This TCR beta chain was obtained from a study of cytomegalovirus exposure and HLA in healthy donors. Study context: Caucasian-associated ancestry cluster membership applied to 75% to 85% of several hundred genotyped donors.

The PCR used 60 Vbeta and 13 Jbeta primers. Sequencing was performed with immunoSEQ multiplex PCR; in TCRdb, only in-frame clones are kept and a portion is missing. The table includes 100,000 to 150,000 clones, over 70% detected once. A note on this clone: As yet, its antigen is unknown.

Study-wide points: Follow-up analysis later connected one missense variant in DCLRE1C with trimming of TCR beta V- and J-genes.

This CDR3 has 16 residues. V lost 5 bases, J lost 2 bases, and 6 bases stayed unmatched. CDR1 is SGHTA, CDR2 FQGNSA, per germline. This chain links TRBV7-2 with TRBJ2-7; 13 bases agree with TRBD2. The sequence was collected from a young man in good health and CMV-seropositive. The sequenced material came from PBMCs. CDR3 in amino acids: CASSRLAGGATYEQYF. The CDR3, as DNA: TGTGCCAGCAGCCGACTAGCGGGAGGCGCCACCTACGAGCAGTACTTC.